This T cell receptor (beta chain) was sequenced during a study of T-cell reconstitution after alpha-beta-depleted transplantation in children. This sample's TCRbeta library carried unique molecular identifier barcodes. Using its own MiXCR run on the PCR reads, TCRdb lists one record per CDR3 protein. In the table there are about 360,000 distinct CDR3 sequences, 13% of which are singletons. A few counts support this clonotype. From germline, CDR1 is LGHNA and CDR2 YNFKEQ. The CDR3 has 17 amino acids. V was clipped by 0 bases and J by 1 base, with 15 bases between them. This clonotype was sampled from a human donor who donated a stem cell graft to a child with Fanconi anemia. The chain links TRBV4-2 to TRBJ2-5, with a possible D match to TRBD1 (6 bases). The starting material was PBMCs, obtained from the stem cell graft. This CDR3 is CASSQDVQGWGQETQYF. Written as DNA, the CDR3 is TGTGCCAGCAGCCAAGATGTCCAGGGGTGGGGCCAAGAGACCCAGTACTTC.